This T cell receptor (beta chain) was identified in a study of OX40 agonist ivuxolimab in advanced cancers. Sequencing was performed with immunoSEQ multiplex PCR; in TCRdb, only in-frame clones are kept and a portion is missing. Of 62,000 or so clones listed, about 82% are singletons. J lost 4 bases, V lost 5 bases, and 16 bases had no gene match. Germline lookup yields CDR1 MNHEY and CDR2 SMNVEV (reference sequence). The CDR3 has 18 amino acids. The gene calls are TRBV27 and TRBJ2-5; 10 bases agree with TRBD2. The sequenced sample was CD4+ or CD8+ T cells sorted from blood, obtained in a trial of the OX40 agonist ivuxolimab. The sequence came from an adult with an advanced solid tumor such as melanoma, head and neck, liver or kidney cancer. CDR3: CASSRLGPSGSLPETQYF. CDR3 nucleotides: TGTGCCAGCAGTCGACTGGGCCCTAGCGGGAGTCTCCCAGAGACCCAGTACTTC.